This TCR beta chain is from a study of shared clonotypes between healthy human individuals. Comment on this clone: Other DNA sequences of this sample code for an identical CDR3.

V was cut by 0 bases and J by 1 base, with 6 bases left in between. The germline V gene encodes CDR1 KGHSH and CDR2 LQKENI. The CDR3 is 14 residues long. Assay: immunoSEQ multiplex PCR; the TCRdb copy retains only in-frame clones and omits some. The sample consists of about 1 million clones, about 75% of them appearing once. The material sequenced was memory CD4+ T cells sorted from blood. Subset described: CD45RA-negative fraction. This sequence originates from a man in his late teens or twenties in good health. The rearrangement uses TRBV18 and TRBJ2-5, with D possibly matching TRBD2 (5 bases). The DNA for the CDR3 is TGTGCCAGCTCACCACCGGGAGCCCAAGAGACCCAGTACTTC. Amino acid sequence: CASSPPGAQETQYF.